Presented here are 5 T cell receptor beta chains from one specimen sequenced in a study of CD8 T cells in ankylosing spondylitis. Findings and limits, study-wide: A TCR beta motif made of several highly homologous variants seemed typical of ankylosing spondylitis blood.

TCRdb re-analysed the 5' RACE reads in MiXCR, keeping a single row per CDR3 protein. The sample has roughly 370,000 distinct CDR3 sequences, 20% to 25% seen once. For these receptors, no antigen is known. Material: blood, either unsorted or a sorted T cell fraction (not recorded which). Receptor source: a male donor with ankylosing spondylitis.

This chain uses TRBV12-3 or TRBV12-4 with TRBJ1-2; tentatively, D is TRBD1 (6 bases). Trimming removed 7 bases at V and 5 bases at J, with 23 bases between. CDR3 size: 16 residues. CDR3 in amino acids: CASTLSPGGIIYGYTF. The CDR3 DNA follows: TGTGCCAGCACCTTATCTCCGGGGGGCATAATATATGGCTACACCTTC.

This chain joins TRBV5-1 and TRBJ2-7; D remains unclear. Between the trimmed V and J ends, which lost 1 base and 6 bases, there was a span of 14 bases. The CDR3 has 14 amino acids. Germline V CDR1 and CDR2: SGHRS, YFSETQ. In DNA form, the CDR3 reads TGCGCCAGCAGCTTGTTGGGGTCTATCCCCGAGCAGTACTTC. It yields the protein CASSLLGSIPEQYF.

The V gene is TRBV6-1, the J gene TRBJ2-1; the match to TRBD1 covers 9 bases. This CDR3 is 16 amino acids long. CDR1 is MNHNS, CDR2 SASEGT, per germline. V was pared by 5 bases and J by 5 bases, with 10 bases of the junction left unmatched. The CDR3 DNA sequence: TGTGCCAGCAGTCGAACCGGGACAGGGTCCCACAATGAGCAGTTCTTC. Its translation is CASSRTGTGSHNEQFF.

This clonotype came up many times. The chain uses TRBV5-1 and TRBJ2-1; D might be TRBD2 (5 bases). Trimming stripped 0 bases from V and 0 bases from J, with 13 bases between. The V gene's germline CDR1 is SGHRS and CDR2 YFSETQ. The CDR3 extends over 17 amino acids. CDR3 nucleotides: TGCGCCAGCAGCTTGGCCTTGGGGAGAGTCTCCTACAATGAGCAGTTCTTC. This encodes CASSLALGRVSYNEQFF. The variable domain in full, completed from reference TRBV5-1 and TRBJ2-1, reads KAGVTQTPRYLIKTRGQQVTLSCSPISGHRSVSWYQQTPGQGLQFLFEYFSETQRNKGNFPGRFSGRQFSNSRSEMNVSTLELGDSALYLCASSLALGRVSYNEQFFGPGTRLTVL.

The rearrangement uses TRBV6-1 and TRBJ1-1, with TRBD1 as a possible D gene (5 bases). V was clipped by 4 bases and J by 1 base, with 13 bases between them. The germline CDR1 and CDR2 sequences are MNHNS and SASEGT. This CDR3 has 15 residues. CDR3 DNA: TGTGCCAGCAGTGCCCTGACAGCCTCGAACACTGAAGCTTTCTTT. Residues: CASSALTASNTEAFF.